The 11 T cell receptor beta chains below were found in one sample sequenced in a study of post-analysis software for immune sequencing data. Study-level findings and limits: Compared with controls, patients had more of 4 to 6 TRBV segments, including TRBV5-6, TRBV5-1 and TRBV20-1.

No antigen has been identified for these receptors. Researchers reported that TCR beta cDNA libraries carried unique molecular identifiers. Each CDR3 protein is one row after TCRdb ran MiXCR on the PCR reads. Of some 370,000 distinct CDR3 sequences listed, 30% to 45% are singletons. What was sequenced was blood. These TCRs come from a girl aged 10 to 17 with multiple sclerosis.

The chain recombines TRBV29-1 with TRBJ2-1; no clear D gene. V was pared by 6 bases and J by 4 bases, with 13 bases between. The CDR3 is 13 residues long. CDR1 and CDR2 (germline): SQVTM, ANQGSEA. The CDR3, as DNA: TGCAGCGTCTCGACAAAAGTTTACAATGAGCAGTTCTTC. The encoded protein is CSVSTKVYNEQFF.

The V call is TRBV6-6, the J call TRBJ1-1; D is unresolved. Trimming left V 6 bases short and J 6 bases short, with 14 bases between. Germline CDR1 is MNHNY and CDR2 is SVGAGI (reference sequence). This CDR3 region has 13 residues. CDR3 in DNA: TGTGCCAGCAGCCTCGGCGGCTGGGCTGAAGCTTTCTTT. This codes for CASSLGGWAEAFF.

As regards this clonotype: A junction boundary mismatches the germline segment, possibly from a read error. This rearrangement joins TRBV12-3 or TRBV12-4 to TRBJ1-2; TRBD1 matches at 8 bases. The CDR3 spans 14 residues. For the CDR3, the DNA is TGTGACAGCAGCCTCGCAGGGGGCGGCTATGGCTACACCTTC. The encoded protein is CDSSLAGGGYGYTF.

This clonotype was observed a few times. The rearrangement links TRBV27 to TRBJ1-5; D unresolved. V lost 5 bases and J 1 base, leaving 6 bases between the germline ends. The length of the CDR3 is 13 residues. The germline V gene encodes CDR1 MNHEY and CDR2 SMNVEV (reference sequence). CDR3 amino acids: CASSRWSNQPQHF. CDR3 sequence (DNA): TGTGCCAGCAGTCGGTGGAGCAATCAGCCCCAGCATTTT.

The V call is TRBV28, the J call TRBJ2-7, with D perhaps given as TRBD1 or TRBD2 (5 bases each). V lost 4 bases, J lost 2 bases, and 15 bases lay in between. The CDR3 has 15 amino acids. The germline V gene has CDR1 MDHEN and CDR2 SYDVKM. The CDR3 coding sequence is TGTGCCAGCAGTTCGGCATGGGGGTCGACCTACGAGCAGTACTTC. Its protein is CASSSAWGSTYEQYF.

This clonotype was seen only once. The rearrangement links TRBV4-3 to TRBJ1-5; D remains ambiguous. Germline CDR1 and CDR2: LGHNA and YSLEER. Trimming took 0 bases from V and 4 from J, leaving 19 bases between them. This CDR3 spans 18 amino acids. CDR3 residues: CASSQDLTETSSNQPQHF. In DNA form, the CDR3 reads TGCGCCAGCAGCCAAGATCTTACAGAGACCTCGAGTAATCAGCCCCAGCATTTT.

The CDR3 spells CASSKISRVKDLYEQYF. The CDR3 nucleotides read TGTGCCAGCAGCAAAATTTCAAGGGTAAAAGACCTCTACGAGCAGTACTTC. The J gene is TRBJ2-7, the V gene TRBV21-1. TRBV21-1 is termed a pseudogene. The CDR3 totals 17 residues.

The chain is built from TRBV5-1 and TRBJ2-5; unclear D gene. Trimming took off 4 bases at V and 7 bases at J, with 14 bases between the two ends. The germline gives CDR1 SGHRS, CDR2 YFSETQ. The CDR3 covers 13 residues. The CDR3 bases are TGCGCCAGCAGCATGGACGTCCCGGCGACCCAGTACTTC. Encoded protein: CASSMDVPATQYF.

This clonotype occurred a few times. The V gene is TRBV5-1, the J gene TRBJ2-1; 10 bases are a match to TRBD2. The CDR3 covers 14 residues. V lost 6 bases to trimming and J lost 2 bases; unmatched junction nucleotides: 2. CDR1 is SGHRS and CDR2 is YFSETQ in the germline V gene. The CDR3 sequence: CASKGTSAYNEQFF. As DNA, the CDR3 is TGCGCCAGCAAGGGGACTAGCGCCTACAATGAGCAGTTCTTC.

The V call is TRBV11-2, the J call TRBJ2-3; 7 bases are shared with TRBD2. This CDR3 is 16 amino acids long. The germline gives CDR1 SGHAT, CDR2 FQNNGV. V was clipped by 4 bases and J by 0 bases; unmatched bases: 7. CDR3 protein: CASSSTSEPSTDTQYF. CDR3 DNA: TGTGCCAGCAGCTCCACTAGCGAGCCTAGCACAGATACGCAGTATTTT.

Only a few counts were recorded for this clonotype. The rearrangement uses TRBV4-1 and TRBJ1-1; D gene ambiguous. Germline V lookup: CDR1 MGHRA, CDR2 YSYEKL. With 6 bases removed from V and 0 bases from J, the gap between germline ends came to 11 bases. CDR3 length equals 14 residues. This CDR3 reads CASSPDWLNTEAFF. As DNA, the CDR3 is TGCGCCAGCAGTCCAGACTGGCTGAACACTGAAGCTTTCTTT.